This T cell receptor (beta chain) appears in the sequencing data of a study of T-cell memory formation after mild COVID-19. In the case of this clonotype: The target antigen is unknown.

One entry per CDR3 protein results from TCRdb running MiXCR on the 5' RACE reads. The sample carries 100,000 or so distinct CDR3 sequences, approximately 12% recorded once. Findings and limits, study-wide: CD4+ bias marked clones expanding day 15 to 37, unlike balanced contracting clones.

V trimming: 4 bases; J trimming: 5 bases; junction bases outside the gene matches: 8. CDR1 and CDR2 (germline): SGHKS, YYEKEE (reference sequence). The CDR3 length is 15 residues. Sequencing used PBMCs or a T cell subset sorted from them (not recorded which). The chain links TRBV5-5 to TRBJ2-1, with 8 bases aligning to TRBD2. The TCR sequence derives from a young man who had mild COVID-19 (a few samples of this study predate the infection). Cell type and time point are not known. Written as DNA, the CDR3 is TGTGCCAGCAGCGGCCCCTGGCGGGGGGACAATGAGCAGTTCTTC. Protein sequence: CASSGPWRGDNEQFF. The full variable domain, with the rest looked up from reference TRBV5-5 and TRBJ2-1, is DAGVTQSPTHLIKTRGQQVTLRCSPISGHKSVSWYQQVLGQGPQFIFQYYEKEERGRGNFPDRFSARQFPNYSSELNVNALLLGDSALYLCASSGPWRGDNEQFFGPGTRLTVL.